This passage covers 5 T cell receptor beta chains from one sample sequenced in a study of OX40 agonist ivuxolimab in advanced cancers. Sequenced by immunoSEQ multiplex PCR; TCRdb stores in-frame clones only, minus some. The sample includes more than 80,000 clones, about 90% of them seen just once. The specimen was CD4+ or CD8+ T cells sorted from blood, collected in a trial of the OX40 agonist ivuxolimab. These TCRs come from an adult with an advanced solid tumor such as melanoma, head and neck, liver or kidney cancer.

This chain connects TRBV9 to TRBJ2-1; no reliable D call. Deletions cut 0 bases from V and 8 bases from J, with 21 bases between. Germline CDR1 is SGDLS and CDR2 is YYNGEE. CDR3 length: 17 residues. CDR3 sequence: CASSVESSLVLLDEQFF. In DNA, the CDR3 is TGTGCCAGCAGCGTAGAATCGAGCCTGGTGTTGTTGGATGAGCAGTTCTTC.

The chain couples TRBV2 to TRBJ2-7, with 8 bases that match TRBD2. CDR3 size: 14 residues. Germline lookup yields CDR1 SNHLY and CDR2 FYNNEI. The J segment lost 4 bases and the V segment lost 7 bases, leaving 9 bases of the junction unmatched. CDR3 region: CASTLGRGGYEQYF. CDR3 bases: TGTGCCAGCACCCTCGGGAGGGGCGGGTACGAGCAGTACTTC.

The chain uses TRBV28 and TRBJ1-6; D is unclear. CDR1 is MDHEN, CDR2 SYDVKM, per germline. The CDR3 has 15 amino acids. The V end lost 2 bases, the J end lost 10 bases, and 15 bases lay between the germline ends. The CDR3 DNA reads as TGTGCCAGCAGTTTAATTCCCGGGGTTGGGTCACCCCTCCACTTT. Translating gives CASSLIPGVGSPLHF.

The chain is built from TRBV30 and TRBJ2-5; D not resolved. V was trimmed by 1 base and J by 0 bases, leaving 3 bases between them. This CDR3 region has 12 residues. Per the germline V gene, CDR1 is GTSNPN and CDR2 is SVGIG (reference sequence). Here the CDR3 DNA reads TGTGCCTGGAGTGCCGACCAAGAGACCCAGTACTTC. This encodes CAWSADQETQYF.

CDR3 residues: CASSIKPGYNEQFF. For the CDR3, the DNA is TGTGCCAGTAGTATAAAACCCGGGTACAATGAGCAGTTCTTC. The V call is TRBV19, the J call TRBJ2-1; no firm D call. Germline V gene sequence: CDR1 LNHDA, CDR2 SQIVND (reference sequence). The V gene lost 2 bases and the J gene lost 4 bases, with 9 bases spanning the gap. This CDR3 contains 14 residues.